One and the same sample provided the 26 T cell receptor beta chains below, sequenced in a study of T cell responses to AZD1222 COVID-19 vaccine. Using immunoSEQ multiplex PCR, the repertoire was profiled, and TCRdb retains in-frame clones only, with some absent. The sample records approximately 160,000 clones, about 90% being singletons. The source was peripheral blood, collected on day 0 of AZD1222 vaccination. These receptors came from an adult in good health.

V is TRBV25-1 and J is TRBJ1-6; D gene uncertain. Germline values: CDR1 MGHDK, CDR2 SYGVNS. Trimming shortened V by 5 bases and J by 5 bases, and 7 bases separated the two germline ends. The CDR3 has 13 residues. Here the CDR3 reads CASSKADNSPLHF. CDR3 nucleotides: TGTGCCAGCAGTAAGGCGGATAATTCACCCCTCCACTTT.

V and J are TRBV28 and TRBJ2-7; no clear D gene. Between the trimmed V and J ends, which lost 6 bases and 3 bases, there was a span of 3 bases. Germline-derived CDR1 and CDR2 are MDHEN and SYDVKM. The CDR3 consists of 10 residues. The CDR3 is CASRGYEQYF. DNA of the CDR3: TGTGCCAGCAGGGGCTACGAGCAGTACTTC.

The rearrangement joins TRBV28 to TRBJ2-7, with 12 positions matching TRBD1. Germline V gene lookup returns CDR1 MDHEN and CDR2 SYDVKM. This CDR3 has 16 amino acids. Trimming removed 2 bases from V and 4 bases from J; junction bases left unmatched: 6. The CDR3 reads CASSLGGQGAWYEQYF. As DNA, the CDR3 is TGTGCCAGCAGTTTAGGGGGACAGGGGGCTTGGTACGAGCAGTACTTC.

This chain joins TRBV5-4 and TRBJ2-3, with 13 positions matching TRBD2. From germline, CDR1 is SGHNT and CDR2 YYREEE (reference sequence). J was trimmed by 2 bases and V by 6 bases; bases with no gene match: 3. The CDR3 contains 15 residues. This CDR3 reads CASKLAGGLTDTQYF. CDR3 nucleotides: TGTGCCAGCAAACTAGCGGGAGGGCTCACAGATACGCAGTATTTT.

This chain uses TRBV27 with TRBJ2-2; D might be TRBD1 (5 bases). This CDR3 comprises 16 residues. Trimming shortened V by 6 bases and J by 1 base, and 15 bases separated the two germline ends. Germline values: CDR1 MNHEY, CDR2 SMNVEV (reference sequence). CDR3 in amino acids: CASSPLGAVNTGELFF. CDR3 coding DNA: TGTGCCAGCAGCCCCCTTGGGGCGGTGAACACCGGGGAGCTGTTTTTT.

This clone was counted once. This rearrangement joins TRBV6-1 to TRBJ1-5; no definite D call. V lost 1 base, J lost 2 bases, and 6 bases lay in between. Germline V gene sequence: CDR1 MNHNS, CDR2 SASEGT. The CDR3 extends over 14 amino acids. Here the CDR3 DNA reads TGTGCCAGCAGTGAAGATCGAGGCAATCAGCCCCAGCATTTT. The encoded protein is CASSEDRGNQPQHF.

This chain connects TRBV19 to TRBJ2-1; 10 nucleotides match TRBD1. Germline loops: CDR1 LNHDA, CDR2 SQIVND (reference sequence). The CDR3 spans 14 residues. V lost 4 bases, J lost 7 bases, and 4 bases stayed unmatched. CDR3 amino acids: CASSTGQGLNEQFF. As DNA, the CDR3 is TGTGCCAGTAGTACGGGACAGGGGTTGAATGAGCAGTTCTTC.

V gene TRBV9 combines with J gene TRBJ1-5, with a weak D call TRBD1 (5 bases). The CDR3 length is 14 residues. CDR1 and CDR2 (germline): SGDLS, YYNGEE. V lost 5 bases to trimming and J lost 3 bases, with 12 bases between them. The CDR3: CASSDEGTNQPQHF. The CDR3 DNA is TGTGCCAGCAGTGACGAGGGGACCAATCAGCCCCAGCATTTT.

This chain links TRBV19 with TRBJ1-2, with D possibly matching TRBD1 (6 bases). The CDR3 is 14 residues long. Trimming removed 0 bases at V and 4 bases at J, with 9 bases between. Germline V gene lookup returns CDR1 LNHDA and CDR2 SQIVND (reference sequence). Here the CDR3 DNA reads TGTGCCAGTAGTATAGAAGGGGGATTCTATGGCTACACCTTC. Translation: CASSIEGGFYGYTF.

The chain links TRBV20-1 to TRBJ2-4; 8 nucleotides line up with TRBD2. CDR3 length equals 14 residues. Germline V CDR1 and CDR2: DFQATT, SNEGSKA (reference sequence). J lost 3 bases, V lost 3 bases, and 4 bases had no gene match. CDR3 sequence (DNA): TGCAGTGCTAGTAAGGGACTAGTCAAAAACATTCAGTACTTC. It specifies CSASKGLVKNIQYF.

Concerning this clone: Other nucleotide sequences from this sample produce the same CDR3. V is TRBV9 and J is TRBJ2-3; no firm D call. The germline CDR1 and CDR2 sequences are SGDLS and YYNGEE. The CDR3 has 13 residues. Trimming took off 0 bases at V and 4 bases at J, with 6 bases between the two ends. DNA of the CDR3: TGTGCCAGCAGCGTAGCTTCTCCAGATACGCAGTATTTT. Translated: CASSVASPDTQYF.

The chain recombines TRBV28 with TRBJ1-5, with no clear D. In germline, CDR1 is MDHEN, CDR2 SYDVKM. The ends were cut back, 9 bases at V and 3 bases at J, with 12 bases in the middle. The CDR3 covers 13 residues. Here the CDR3 reads CASRTYDNQPQHF. The CDR3 DNA reads TGTGCCAGTAGGACTTACGACAATCAGCCCCAGCATTTT.

The chain is built from TRBV28 and TRBJ1-3; the D is unclear. The CDR3 is 12 amino acids. Per the germline V gene, CDR1 is MDHEN and CDR2 is SYDVKM. For the CDR3, the DNA is TGTGCGGCCGGTTTGACTGGAAACACCATATATTTT. Protein product: CAAGLTGNTIYF.

This chain joins TRBV7-2 and TRBJ1-1; D not resolved. The germline V gene has CDR1 SGHTA and CDR2 FQGNSA. The length of the CDR3 is 13 residues. The V gene lost 1 base and the J gene lost 1 base, with 4 bases spanning the gap. Here the CDR3 reads CASSLEGNTEAFF. CDR3 DNA sequence: TGTGCCAGCAGCTTAGAGGGGAACACTGAAGCTTTCTTT.

This clone was found once. The chain joins TRBV7-2 to TRBJ2-3, with D possibly being TRBD1 (5 bases). Germline V CDR1 and CDR2: SGHTA, FQGNSA. This CDR3 region has 16 residues. Trimming took off 0 bases at V and 1 base at J, with 11 bases between the two ends. The CDR3 DNA sequence: TGTGCCAGCAGCTTAGCAGTAGGGGTCCGCACAGATACGCAGTATTTT. As protein: CASSLAVGVRTDTQYF.

V usage is TRBV4-3 and J usage is TRBJ1-4, with TRBD1 as a possible D gene (5 bases). The V and J ends lost 0 bases and 11 bases respectively, with 7 bases between them. The germline CDR1 and CDR2 sequences are LGHNA and YSLEER. The CDR3 is 12 residues long. CDR3 in DNA: TGCGCCAGCAGCCAAGATTGGGGGAAACTGTTTTTT. Amino acids: CASSQDWGKLFF.

The chain employs TRBV28 and TRBJ2-5; D assignment may be TRBD1 or TRBD2 (5 bases each). Germline values: CDR1 MDHEN, CDR2 SYDVKM. CDR3 length: 11 amino acids. V dropped 5 bases and J dropped 11 bases, with 12 bases sitting between them. CDR3 protein: CASSLSGAQYF. The DNA of the CDR3 is TGTGCCAGCAGTCTCTCCGGGGCGCAGTACTTC. The complete variable domain, with remaining parts taken from reference TRBV28 and TRBJ2-5, reads DVKVTQSSRYLVKRTGEKVFLECVQDMDHENMFWYRQDPGLGLRLIYFSYDVKMKEKGDIPEGYSVSREKKERFSLILESASTNQTSMYLCASSLSGAQYFGPGTRLLVL.

The chain uses TRBV19 and TRBJ2-7; 8 nucleotides match TRBD1. Germline V CDR1 and CDR2: LNHDA, SQIVND (reference sequence). V shed 6 bases, J shed 5 bases, and the junction held 9 bases outside the gene matches. The CDR3 has 14 residues. The chain's CDR3 is CASSGDRSENEQYF. The CDR3 coding sequence is TGTGCCAGTAGCGGGGACAGGTCTGAGAACGAGCAGTACTTC.

The V gene is TRBV11-1, the J gene TRBJ2-7; no reliable D call. The CDR3 runs 14 residues. Germline-derived CDR1 and CDR2 are SGHAT and FQDESV (reference sequence). Trimming stripped 5 bases from V and 1 base from J, with 12 bases between. CDR3 residues: CASSPQTQSYEQYF. CDR3 nucleotide sequence: TGTGCCAGCAGCCCTCAGACACAGTCCTACGAGCAGTACTTC.

The count of this clone is one. The chain links TRBV6-5 to TRBJ2-7, with 9 bases matching TRBD1. CDR1 MNHEY and CDR2 SVGAGI come from the germline V gene. CDR3 size: 16 residues. V shed 2 bases and J 6 bases; nucleotides not matched to a gene: 11. The CDR3 is CASSYSPGQGRGEQYF. The CDR3 nucleotides read TGTGCCAGCAGTTACAGCCCGGGACAGGGAAGGGGCGAGCAGTACTTC.

V and J are TRBV7-9 and TRBJ1-2, with TRBD1 as a possible D gene (5 bases). Between the trimmed V and J ends, which lost 1 base and 4 bases, there was a span of 16 bases. This CDR3 region has 16 residues. Looked up from germline, CDR1 is SEHNR and CDR2 is FQNEAQ (reference sequence). Here the CDR3 DNA reads TGTGCCAGCAGCTTAGTTATCAGGGCTAGTCCCTATGGCTACACCTTC. Protein sequence: CASSLVIRASPYGYTF.

The chain has TRBV10-3 and TRBJ2-7, with D tentatively TRBD1 or TRBD2 (5 bases each). CDR1 and CDR2 (germline): ENHRY, SYGVKD. Trimming removed 0 bases at V and 2 bases at J, with 11 bases between. The CDR3 length is 15 residues. The CDR3 DNA reads TGTGCCATCAGTGAGTCCGGGGCCAGAACCTACGAGCAGTACTTC. Protein product: CAISESGARTYEQYF.

This sequence joins TRBV11-2 and TRBJ1-5; unclear D gene. V lost 4 bases to trimming and J lost 4 bases, with 8 bases between them. This CDR3 has 13 residues. The V gene's germline CDR1 is SGHAT and CDR2 FQNNGV. The CDR3 loop reads CASSSDQNQPQHF. The CDR3 bases are TGTGCCAGCAGCTCTGACCAAAATCAGCCCCAGCATTTT.

The V call is TRBV28, the J call TRBJ1-2, with D hard to call. Germline values: CDR1 MDHEN, CDR2 SYDVKM. Between the trimmed V and J ends, which lost 2 bases and 3 bases, there was a span of 4 bases. The CDR3 length is 12 residues. This CDR3 reads CASSLEHYGYTF. Here the CDR3 DNA reads TGTGCCAGCAGTTTAGAGCACTATGGCTACACCTTC.

The chain uses TRBV6-5 and TRBJ2-7; tentatively, D is TRBD1 (6 bases). Trimming removed 11 bases from V and 0 bases from J, with 17 bases in between. This CDR3 spans 14 amino acids. Germline V gives CDR1 MNHEY, CDR2 SVGAGI. In DNA form, the CDR3 reads TGTGCCGGAAATACAGGGAGCAGCTCCTACGAGCAGTACTTC. It specifies CAGNTGSSSYEQYF.

The rearrangement uses TRBV19 and TRBJ2-2; D is perhaps TRBD1 (5 bases). This CDR3 spans 15 amino acids. Trimming removed 5 bases at V and 0 bases at J, with 10 bases between. CDR1 LNHDA and CDR2 SQIVND come from the germline V gene (reference sequence). This CDR3 reads CASSPQTANTGELFF. In DNA, the CDR3 is TGTGCCAGTAGTCCCCAGACAGCGAACACCGGGGAGCTGTTTTTT.